This T cell receptor beta chain appears in the sequencing data of a study of shared clonotypes between healthy human individuals. The study's findings and limits: Donor clonotype sharing was expected to depend on sequencing depth. Non-shared clonotypes had lower generation probabilities than clonotypes shared by all four sorted-subset donors.

Naive CD8 cells comprised CD45RO-negative, CCR7-positively selected cells, excluding terminally differentiated effector memory CD45RA+ cells. Only Caucasian adults living in Nashville, Tennessee served as donors. As concerns this clone: Its antigen is as yet unknown.

Germline lookup yields CDR1 SGHAT and CDR2 FQNNGV. The CDR3 has 15 amino acids. Deletions cut 8 bases from V and 0 bases from J, with 14 bases between. The material for each subset, its genomic DNA, was split evenly across several immunoSEQ plates. The assay was immunoSEQ multiplex PCR, and TCRdb's table has in-frame clones only and misses some. The repertoire holds some 2 million clones, with over 85% as singletons. The V call is TRBV11-2, the J call TRBJ2-1; D is perhaps TRBD2 (5 bases). The sequence was collected from a man younger than 30 in good health. Sequenced: naive CD8+ T cells sorted from blood. CDR3 DNA sequence: TGTGCCAGCTGTCCGAGGGCGAGCTCCTACAATGAGCAGTTCTTC. Amino acids: CASCPRASSYNEQFF.